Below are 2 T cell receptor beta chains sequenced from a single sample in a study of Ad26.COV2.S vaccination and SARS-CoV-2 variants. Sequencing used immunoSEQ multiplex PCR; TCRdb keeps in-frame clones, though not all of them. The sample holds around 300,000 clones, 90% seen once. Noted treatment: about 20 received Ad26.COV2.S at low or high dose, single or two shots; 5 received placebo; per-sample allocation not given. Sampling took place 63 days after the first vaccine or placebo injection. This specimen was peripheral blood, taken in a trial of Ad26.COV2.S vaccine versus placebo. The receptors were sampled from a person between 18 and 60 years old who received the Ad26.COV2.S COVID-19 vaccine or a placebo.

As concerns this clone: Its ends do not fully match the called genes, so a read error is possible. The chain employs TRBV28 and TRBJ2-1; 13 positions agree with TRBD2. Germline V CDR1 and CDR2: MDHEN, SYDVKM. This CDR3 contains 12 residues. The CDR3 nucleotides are TGTGCCAGCAGCCCGGGACTAGCGGGAAGAGTCTTC. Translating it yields CASSPGLAGRVF.

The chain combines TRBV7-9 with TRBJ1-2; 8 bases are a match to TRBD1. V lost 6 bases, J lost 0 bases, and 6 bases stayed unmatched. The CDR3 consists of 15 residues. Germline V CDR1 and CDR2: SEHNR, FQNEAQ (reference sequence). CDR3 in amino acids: CASRDRDRTNYGYTF. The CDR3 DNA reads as TGTGCCAGCAGGGACCGGGACAGGACTAACTATGGCTACACCTTC.